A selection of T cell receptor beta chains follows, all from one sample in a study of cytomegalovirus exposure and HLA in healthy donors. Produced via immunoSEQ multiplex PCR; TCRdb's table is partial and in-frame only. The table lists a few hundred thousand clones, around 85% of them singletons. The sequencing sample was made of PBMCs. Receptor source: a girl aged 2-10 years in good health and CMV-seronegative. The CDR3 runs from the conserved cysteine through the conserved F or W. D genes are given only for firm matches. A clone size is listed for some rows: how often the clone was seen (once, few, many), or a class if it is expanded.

CDR3: CATSRGPGTGNQPQHF
DNA: TGTGCCACCAGCAGAGGCCCGGGGACAGGCAATCAGCCCCAGCATTTT
J: TRBJ1-5
D: TRBD1
size: NA
V: TRBV15

CDR3: CASSQETRSGGAYTQYF
DNA: TGCGCCAGCAGCCAAGAGACCAGGAGCGGGGGGGCGTATACGCAGTATTTT
J: TRBJ2-3
D: TRBD2
size: NA
V: TRBV4-1

CDR3: CTSSQAASGRYGGANVLTF
DNA: TGCACCAGCAGCCAAGCCGCTAGCGGGAGGTACGGTGGGGCCAACGTCCTGACTTTC
J: TRBJ2-6
D: NA
size: few
V: TRBV1

CDR3: CASSQGTGHGYTF
DNA: TGCGCCAGCAGCCAAGGGACAGGGCACGGCTACACCTTC
J: TRBJ1-2
D: TRBD1
size: NA
V: TRBV5-1

CDR3: CASSLSRLAGFSEQYF
DNA: TGTGCCAGCAGCTTATCCCGACTAGCGGGATTTTCCGAGCAGTACTTC
J: TRBJ2-7
D: TRBD2
size: NA
V: TRBV7-8

CDR3: CASSWGRSEAFF
DNA: TGTGCCAGTAGTTGGGGGCGTTCTGAAGCTTTCTTT
J: TRBJ1-1
D: NA
size: NA
V: TRBV19

CDR3: CASSFGQGGYEQYF
DNA: TGTGCCAGCAGTTTCGGACAGGGGGGCTACGAGCAGTACTTC
J: TRBJ2-7
D: TRBD1
size: once
V: TRBV6-5

CDR3: CASSFDRGGHTGELFF
DNA: TGTGCCAGCAGCTTCGACAGGGGAGGACACACCGGGGAGCTGTTTTTT
J: TRBJ2-2
D: TRBD1
size: NA
V: TRBV5-4

CDR3: CSVRDRGSNQPQHF
DNA: TGCAGCGTGAGAGACAGGGGCAGCAATCAGCCCCAGCATTTT
J: TRBJ1-5
D: TRBD1
size: NA
V: TRBV29-1

CDR3: CASRFQAEAFF
DNA: TGTGCCAGCAGGTTTCAGGCTGAAGCTTTCTTT
J: TRBJ1-1
D: NA
size: NA
V: TRBV2

CDR3: CASSGHGGSSYNEQFF
DNA: TGCGCCAGCAGCGGCCATGGCGGGAGCTCCTACAATGAGCAGTTCTTC
J: TRBJ2-1
D: TRBD2
size: NA
V: TRBV4-1

CDR3: CASSSPGQGIYEQYF
DNA: TGTGCCAGCAGCTCTCCGGGACAGGGAATCTATGAGCAGTACTTC
J: TRBJ2-7
D: TRBD1
size: NA
V: TRBV7-9

CDR3: CASSLVGGEAFF
DNA: TGTGCCAGCAGCTTGGTTGGGGGGGAAGCTTTCTTT
J: TRBJ1-1
D: NA
size: NA
V: TRBV5-4

CDR3: CASSVDRYEQYF
DNA: TGTGCCAGCAGCGTAGACAGATACGAGCAGTACTTC
J: TRBJ2-7
D: NA
size: NA
V: TRBV7-6

CDR3: CASSLMEGNSPLHF
DNA: TGTGCCAGCAGCTTGATGGAGGGTAATTCACCCCTCCACTTT
J: TRBJ1-6
D: NA
size: NA
V: TRBV5-6

CDR3: CASSNYRGREQFF
DNA: TGTGCCAGCAGTAACTACAGGGGACGGGAGCAGTTCTTC
J: TRBJ2-1
D: TRBD1
size: NA
V: TRBV2

CDR3: CASSVNSDNEQFF
DNA: TGTGCCAGCAGCGTAAATTCCGACAATGAGCAGTTCTTC
J: TRBJ2-1
D: NA
size: NA
V: TRBV9

CDR3: CAWRGIADRLFF
DNA: TGTGCCTGGAGGGGAATAGCGGACCGGCTGTTCTTC
J: TRBJ2-1
D: NA
size: NA
V: TRBV30

CDR3: CASSFRGDTQYF
DNA: TGTGCCAGCAGTTTCCGGGGGGATACGCAGTATTTT
J: TRBJ2-3
D: NA
size: NA
V: TRBV7-3

CDR3: CSVEGEGDYGYTF
DNA: TGCAGCGTTGAAGGGGAGGGGGACTATGGCTACACCTTC
J: TRBJ1-2
D: NA
size: NA
V: TRBV29-1

CDR3: CASSQLGQNIDNEQFF
DNA: TGTGCCAGCAGCCAACTGGGACAGAATATCGACAATGAGCAGTTCTTC
J: TRBJ2-1
D: TRBD1
size: few
V: TRBV27

CDR3: CATSRDSYQPQHF
DNA: TGTGCCACCAGCAGAGACAGTTATCAGCCCCAGCATTTT
J: TRBJ1-5
D: NA
size: NA
V: TRBV15

CDR3: CASSYVGQASNEQFF
DNA: TGTGCCAGCAGTTATGTGGGACAGGCCTCGAATGAGCAGTTCTTC
J: TRBJ2-1
D: TRBD1
size: NA
V: TRBV6-5

CDR3: CASSSYTEAFF
DNA: TGTGCCAGCAGCTCATACACTGAAGCTTTCTTT
J: TRBJ1-1
D: NA
size: NA
V: TRBV5-6

CDR3: CASSLGLAGGGTDTQYF
DNA: TGTGCCAGCAGCTTGGGACTAGCGGGAGGGGGCACAGATACGCAGTATTTT
J: TRBJ2-3
D: TRBD2
size: once
V: TRBV5-4

CDR3: CASGVISARLGFTEQFF
DNA: TGTGCCAGCGGAGTCATCTCGGCGAGACTAGGCTTCACTGAGCAGTTCTTC
J: TRBJ2-1
D: NA
size: NA
V: TRBV27

CDR3: CAISGRGIYYGYTF
DNA: TGTGCCATCTCCGGCAGGGGAATCTACTATGGCTACACCTTC
J: TRBJ1-2
D: NA
size: NA
V: TRBV10-3

CDR3: CASSLEGLGFKFYGYTF
DNA: TGTGCCAGCAGCTTAGAGGGACTTGGGTTCAAGTTTTATGGCTACACCTTC
J: TRBJ1-2
D: NA
size: NA
V: TRBV11-2